The next 5 T cell receptor beta chains were all read from a single sample in a study of naive and memory T cell subsets. Both TRBC1 and TRBC2 were covered by a beta constant-region primer of two equimolar oligonucleotides. TCRdb analysed the UMI-ligation and nested PCR reads with MiXCR anew, one entry per CDR3 protein. The sample has roughly 98,000 distinct CDR3 sequences, around 6.5% seen once. Sequenced sample: central memory CD4+ T cells from blood. All receptors derive from a human donor in good health.

This clonotype was recorded at least ten times. This chain uses TRBV20-1 with TRBJ1-2; D gene uncertain. The V gene's germline CDR1 is DFQATT and CDR2 SNEGSKA (reference sequence). Trimming shortened V by 1 base and J by 4 bases, and 7 bases separated the two germline ends. The CDR3 totals 12 residues. The CDR3 region is CSARALGYGYTF. CDR3 sequence (DNA): TGCAGTGCTAGAGCGCTAGGCTATGGCTACACCTTC.

The table lists this clonotype with a few counts. The gene calls are TRBV27 and TRBJ2-3; D ambiguous. This CDR3 region has 14 residues. In germline, CDR1 is MNHEY, CDR2 SMNVEV (reference sequence). The V end lost 2 bases, the J end lost 4 bases, and 10 bases lay between the germline ends. The CDR3 sequence is CASSLGLHSDTQYF. The CDR3 DNA sequence: TGTGCCAGCAGTTTAGGGCTACACTCAGATACGCAGTATTTT.

This clonotype has more than one count but fewer than ten. CDR3 in amino acids: CASSYSGSPLHF. As DNA, the CDR3 is TGTGCCAGCAGTTACTCAGGATCACCCCTCCACTTT. This chain uses TRBV6-5 with TRBJ1-6, with D unresolved. This CDR3 has 12 amino acids. The V gene lost 0 bases and the J gene lost 10 bases, with 4 bases spanning the gap. Germline loops: CDR1 MNHEY, CDR2 SVGAGI.

This clonotype was seen at least ten times. The CDR3 coding sequence is TGCGCCAGCAGCTACACCACAGAGATCGAGACCCAGTACTTC. This codes for CASSYTTEIETQYF. The chain joins TRBV5-1 to TRBJ2-5, with D hard to call. Germline CDR1 is SGHRS and CDR2 is YFSETQ. The CDR3 runs to 14 residues. With 3 bases removed from V and 5 bases from J, the gap between germline ends came to 14 bases.

This clonotype was observed a handful of times. The chain combines TRBV4-2 with TRBJ1-4; 7 bases match TRBD1. Germline CDR1 is LGHNA and CDR2 is YNFKEQ. The ends lost 2 bases at V and 0 bases at J; junction bases unmatched: 3. This CDR3 is 16 amino acids long. The CDR3 sequence is CASSQTDRATNEKLFF. The CDR3, as DNA: TGTGCCAGCAGCCAAACCGACAGGGCAACTAATGAAAAACTGTTTTTT.